The sequence of this T cell receptor beta chain was determined in a study of a mutant IDH1 vaccine in newly diagnosed glioma. TCRdb's table, derived via immunoSEQ multiplex PCR, lists solely in-frame clones and lacks some. The repertoire consists of approximately 43,000 clones, with about 78% occurring once and the leading ten covering approximately 6.5%. Concerning this clone: Antigen unknown.

The time point is: week 23, last vaccination. It was 300 ug of mutant IDH1 20-mer peptide that made up each vaccine dose, given with topical imiquimod. This clonotype originated in a woman aged 40 to 55 with glioma. Some clones in this sample may be carry-over from other donors' samples. The sample here was PBMCs, taken from a glioma patient whose treatment included an IDH1 peptide vaccine.

The CDR3 reads CASSQDIPAGGSPQPQHF. The CDR3 DNA reads TGTGCCAGCAGCCAAGATATTCCGGCGGGAGGGTCGCCTCAGCCCCAGCATTTT. The chain joins TRBV4-2 to TRBJ1-5; no clear D gene. The CDR3 length is 18 residues. Trimming took off 0 bases at V and 6 bases at J, with 21 bases between the two ends. Germline V gene sequence: CDR1 LGHNA, CDR2 YNFKEQ.